This paragraph reports one T cell receptor beta chain. This entry comes from a study of shared clonotypes between healthy human individuals. Germline loops: CDR1 SGHVS, CDR2 FNYEAQ. The V segment lost 3 bases and the J segment 6 bases; nucleotides outside the gene matches: 11. The CDR3 covers 16 residues. Profiled with immunoSEQ multiplex PCR; TCRdb holds only in-frame clones, not every one. The repertoire holds 1.5 million to 1.9 million clones, with 95% to 99% as singletons. The rearrangement links TRBV7-6 to TRBJ2-1, with 7 positions matching TRBD2. Sequencing input: naive CD4+ T cells sorted from blood. Described subset: CD45RA+ positively selected. The sequence was collected from a man aged 25-45 years in good health. The CDR3 DNA is TGTGCCAGCAGCTTGATCCCCGGGACTATTACCAATGAGCAGTTCTTC. This sequence encodes CASSLIPGTITNEQFF.